The next 13 T cell receptor beta chains were all read from a single sample in a study of cytomegalovirus exposure and HLA in healthy donors. 13 Jbeta primers and 60 Vbeta primers were used for the PCR. Using immunoSEQ multiplex PCR, the repertoire was profiled, and TCRdb retains in-frame clones only, with some absent. The sample yields around 30,000 clones, roughly 44% seen once. Sequences were obtained from PBMCs. These receptors originate from a woman aged 45-60 years in good health and CMV-seronegative.

The chain has TRBV5-6 and TRBJ2-1; D gene ambiguous. The CDR3 runs to 11 residues. Germline CDR1 and CDR2: SGHDT and YYEEEE. The V end was cut by 2 bases, the J end by 7 bases, with 4 bases between. CDR3 sequence reads: CASSLLNEQFF. CDR3 coding DNA: TGTGCCAGCAGCTTACTAAATGAGCAGTTCTTC.

This chain joins TRBV6-4 and TRBJ2-7, with 9 bases fitting TRBD1. CDR3 length: 14 residues. The germline V gene has CDR1 MRHNA and CDR2 SNTAGT. The junction had 9 bases not matched to a gene; V was cut back by 5 bases and J by 7 bases. The CDR3 protein is CASSRPGQGCEQYF. The DNA of the CDR3 is TGTGCCAGCAGTCGCCCGGGACAGGGCTGTGAGCAGTACTTC.

The gene calls are TRBV7-3 and TRBJ2-5, with a possible D match to TRBD2 (5 bases). The DNA end is more similar to TRBJ2-7, so the J call may be wrong. Germline values: CDR1 SGHTA, CDR2 FQGTGA. The length of the CDR3 is 15 residues. The CDR3 loop reads CASSFHRRGPYEQYF. In DNA, the CDR3 is TGTGCCAGCAGCTTCCACCGGAGAGGGCCCTACGAGCAGTACTTC.

This clone was picked up a small number of times. The chain has TRBV7-8 and TRBJ2-2; 13 nucleotides align to TRBD2. Unmatched junction bases numbered 5, after V lost 5 bases and J lost 5 bases. From germline, CDR1 is SGHVS and CDR2 FQNEAQ. This CDR3 has 16 amino acids. Written as DNA, the CDR3 is TGTGCCAGCAGCCCGCGGACTAGCGGGGGTACCGGGGAGCTGTTTTTT. Translated, it gives CASSPRTSGGTGELFF.

The gene calls are TRBV5-6 and TRBJ2-5, with 11 bases that match TRBD1. The CDR3 spans 16 residues. The junction had 8 bases not matched to a gene; V was cut back by 2 bases and J by 5 bases. Germline V gene sequence: CDR1 SGHDT, CDR2 YYEEEE. CDR3 region: CASSFTLDRGRETQYF. In nucleotides, the CDR3 is TGTGCCAGCAGCTTTACCCTGGACAGGGGGCGGGAGACCCAGTACTTC.

CDR3 nucleotides: TGTGCCTGGAGTGTACAGGTAGTCTCCTACGAGCAGTACTTC. This sequence encodes CAWSVQVVSYEQYF. The chain is built from TRBV30 and TRBJ2-7, with D perhaps TRBD1 (5 bases). Trimming cost V 0 bases and J 0 bases, with 9 bases left between them. Germline V gene sequence: CDR1 GTSNPN, CDR2 SVGIG (reference sequence). This CDR3 is 14 amino acids long.

The CDR3 here is CASSPQQAQNSPLHF. In DNA, the CDR3 is TGTGCCAGCTCACCACAACAGGCCCAAAATTCACCCCTCCACTTT. The V gene is TRBV18, the J gene TRBJ1-6, with a tentative D call TRBD1 (5 bases). This CDR3 spans 15 amino acids. V was trimmed by 1 base and J by 7 bases, leaving 11 bases between them. The V gene's germline CDR1 is KGHSH and CDR2 LQKENI. The entire variable domain, with the rest obtained from reference TRBV18 and TRBJ1-6, is as follows: NAGVMQNPRHLVRRRGQEARLRCSPMKGHSHVYWYRQLPEEGLKFMVYLQKENIIDESGMPKERFSAEFPKEGPSILRIQQVVRGDSAAYFCASSPQQAQNSPLHFGNGTRLTVT.

The chain couples TRBV30 to TRBJ1-3, with D maybe TRBD1 (5 bases). The CDR3 extends over 14 amino acids. Germline loops: CDR1 GTSNPN, CDR2 SVGIG (reference sequence). The V and J ends lost 3 bases and 4 bases respectively, with 13 bases between them. CDR3 protein: CAWRWPGRGNTIYF. DNA for the CDR3: TGTGCCTGGAGGTGGCCAGGGAGGGGAAACACCATATATTTT.

The rearrangement links TRBV11-2 to TRBJ1-4, with 7 bases fitting TRBD1. There are 18 residues in the CDR3. The J segment lost 0 bases and the V segment lost 6 bases, leaving 13 bases of the junction unmatched. CDR1 SGHAT and CDR2 FQNNGV come from the germline V gene. The CDR3 sequence is CASRPTRDSLATNEKLFF. The CDR3 coding sequence is TGTGCCAGCAGGCCGACAAGGGACAGCCTTGCAACTAATGAAAAACTGTTTTTT.

J is TRBJ2-4 and V is TRBV4-2; possibly TRBD2 for D (6 bases). The CDR3 has 18 amino acids. The germline CDR1 and CDR2 sequences are LGHNA and YNFKEQ. Trimming cost V 0 bases and J 0 bases, with 15 bases left between them. The CDR3 reads CASSQESPRRGAKNIQYF. The CDR3 coding sequence is TGTGCCAGCAGCCAAGAATCCCCCAGGAGGGGAGCCAAAAACATTCAGTACTTC.

The J gene is TRBJ1-5, the V gene TRBV7-9; D is unclear. With 1 base removed from V and 0 bases from J, the gap between germline ends came to 7 bases. CDR3 length: 15 residues. Germline assignment: CDR1 SEHNR and CDR2 FQNEAQ (reference sequence). The CDR3 here is CASSLGRLSNQPQHF. The CDR3 DNA follows: TGTGCCAGCAGCTTAGGGCGGCTTAGCAATCAGCCCCAGCATTTT.

About this clone: An end of the junction differs from the germline gene, which may be a read error. The gene calls are TRBV2 and TRBJ1-1; 8 bases are shared with TRBD1. Germline V gene sequence: CDR1 SNHLY, CDR2 FYNNEI. This CDR3 spans 14 amino acids. The CDR3 sequence is CASSRQGLKTEAFF. CDR3 bases: TGTGCCAGCAGTCGACAGGGGTTGAAAACTGAAGCTTTCTTT.

V usage is TRBV5-8 and J usage is TRBJ2-3, with 10 bases lining up with TRBD2. V was clipped by 0 bases and J by 1 base; unmatched bases: 8. CDR3 length: 18 residues. From germline, CDR1 is SGHTS and CDR2 YDEGEE. The CDR3 loop is CASSLALAGVRGTDTQYF. The CDR3 DNA reads as TGTGCCAGCAGCTTGGCTCTAGCGGGAGTGAGAGGCACAGATACGCAGTATTTT. Variable domain in full (rest from reference TRBV5-8 and TRBJ2-3): EAGVTQSPTHLIKTRGQQATLRCSPISGHTSVYWYQQALGLGLQFLLWYDEGEERNRGNFPPRFSGRQFPNYSSELNVNALELEDSALYLCASSLALAGVRGTDTQYFGPGTRLTVL.